Listed below are T cell receptor beta chains from one sample, sequenced in a study of cytomegalovirus exposure and HLA in healthy donors. Profiled with immunoSEQ multiplex PCR; TCRdb holds only in-frame clones, not every one. The data show about 98,000 clones, approximately 84% seen once. The specimen sequenced was PBMCs. These receptors originate from a man aged 18 to 35 in good health and CMV-seropositive. CDR3s include the opening cysteine and the closing phenylalanine or tryptophan. The order of the fields is CDR3 protein, J gene, V gene.

CASSLDLLPGGPGEQFF,TRBJ2-1,TRBV7-6
CASSQGPYTDTQYF,TRBJ2-3,TRBV7-2
CASSRSLAENEQFF,TRBJ2-1,TRBV28
CASKDTGLNNSPLHF,TRBJ1-6,TRBV2
CASSLNGDTEAFF,TRBJ1-1,TRBV11-2
CASSLGAGTYNEQFF,TRBJ2-1,TRBV5-8
CASSPQRTAQETQYF,TRBJ2-5,TRBV18
CASSPRQGHSGNTIYF,TRBJ1-3,TRBV7-9
CASSLGATGFYEQYF,TRBJ2-7,TRBV5-1
CASSLRPGQGDEQYF,TRBJ2-7,TRBV21-1
CATGQSATNEKLFF,TRBJ1-4,TRBV10-3
CASSLQTGGITEAFF,TRBJ1-1,TRBV5-1
CSVGGQEYEQYF,TRBJ2-7,TRBV29-1
CASTVDRENEKLFF,TRBJ1-4,TRBV19
CASSGRGFTGNTIYF,TRBJ1-3,TRBV2
CASSQWITGGPYEQYF,TRBJ2-7,TRBV23-1
CASSDTWTSGIGEQYF,TRBJ2-7,TRBV6-1
CSVVTGPYEQYF,TRBJ2-7,TRBV29-1
CASSHRTSGIHDEQFF,TRBJ2-1,TRBV9
CASSQVGRYYEQYF,TRBJ2-7,TRBV4-1
CASSQDRRKTTHHF,TRBJ2-7,TRBV4-3
CASSPRGGPHPYEQYF,TRBJ2-7,TRBV18
CASSQDNWESSATIYF,TRBJ1-3,TRBV4-2
CASSLGTSRKQFF,TRBJ2-1,TRBV7-7
CASSKVFGGGDTQYF,TRBJ2-3,TRBV21-1
CASSNPRQGSGANVLTF,TRBJ2-6,TRBV11-3
CASRWGGRYEQYF,TRBJ2-7,TRBV13
CASSLAGGGQYNEQFF,TRBJ2-1,TRBV5-4
CASRAGTGLPYEQYF,TRBJ2-7,TRBV6-1
CASSRTGGETQYF,TRBJ2-5,TRBV7-6
CASSISSGGVYEQYF,TRBJ2-7,TRBV19
CATSRGTGTGGYEQYF,TRBJ2-7,TRBV15
CASSQASGDPNYGYTF,TRBJ1-2,TRBV4-2
CSVQGGAYNEQFF,TRBJ2-1,TRBV29-1
CASSVPGRGHSYEQYF,TRBJ2-7,TRBV21-1
CASSPRVPSTDTQYF,TRBJ2-3,TRBV2
CASSLAGGSTEAFF,TRBJ1-1,TRBV7-2
CASSSGGLGTEAFF,TRBJ1-1,TRBV5-4
CASSETRNYNEQFF,TRBJ2-1,TRBV2
CASSLGPGAGGVNEQFF,TRBJ2-1,TRBV7-8
CASSPVGGSYNEQFF,TRBJ2-1,TRBV4-3
CASSLREGYTF,TRBJ1-2,TRBV7-9
CASSYDRQGASETQYF,TRBJ2-5,TRBV7-2
CASSSRKQGAGETQYF,TRBJ2-5,TRBV5-8
CASRPQSNQPQHF,TRBJ1-5,TRBV7-9
CAISETKLAGGRETQYF,TRBJ2-5,TRBV6-1
CASSLSGGNQETQYF,TRBJ2-5,TRBV5-4